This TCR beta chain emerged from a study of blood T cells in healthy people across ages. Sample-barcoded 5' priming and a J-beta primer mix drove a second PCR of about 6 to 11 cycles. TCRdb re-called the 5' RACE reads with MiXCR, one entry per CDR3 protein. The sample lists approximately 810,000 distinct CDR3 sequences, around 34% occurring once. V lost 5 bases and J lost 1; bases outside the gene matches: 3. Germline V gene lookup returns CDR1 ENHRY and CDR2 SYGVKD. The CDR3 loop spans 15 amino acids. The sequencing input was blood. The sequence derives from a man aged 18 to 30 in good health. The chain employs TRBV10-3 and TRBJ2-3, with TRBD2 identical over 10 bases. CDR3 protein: CAISLAGGRTDTQYF. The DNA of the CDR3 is TGTGCCATCAGTTTAGCGGGGGGTCGCACAGATACGCAGTATTTT.